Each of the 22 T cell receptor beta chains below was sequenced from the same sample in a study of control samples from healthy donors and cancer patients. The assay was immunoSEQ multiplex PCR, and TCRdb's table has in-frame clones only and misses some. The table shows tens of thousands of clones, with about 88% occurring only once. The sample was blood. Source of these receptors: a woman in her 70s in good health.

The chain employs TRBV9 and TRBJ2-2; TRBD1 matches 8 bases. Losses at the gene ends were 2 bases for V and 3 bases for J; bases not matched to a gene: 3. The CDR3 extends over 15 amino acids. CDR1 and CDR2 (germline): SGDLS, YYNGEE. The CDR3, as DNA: TGTGCCAGCAGCGTGGGACAGGAGTACACCGGGGAGCTGTTTTTT. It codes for CASSVGQEYTGELFF.

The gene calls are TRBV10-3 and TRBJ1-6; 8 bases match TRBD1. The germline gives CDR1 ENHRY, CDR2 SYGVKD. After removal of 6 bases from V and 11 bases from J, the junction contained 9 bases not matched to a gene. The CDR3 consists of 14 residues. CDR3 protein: CAISQTGEGTPLHF. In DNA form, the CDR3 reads TGTGCCATCAGCCAGACAGGGGAGGGGACACCCCTCCACTTT.

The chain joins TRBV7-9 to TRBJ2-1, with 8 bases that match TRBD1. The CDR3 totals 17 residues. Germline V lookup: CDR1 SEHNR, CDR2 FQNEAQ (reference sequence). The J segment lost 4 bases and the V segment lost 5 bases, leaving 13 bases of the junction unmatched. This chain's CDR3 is CASSPGGGQGGYNEQFF. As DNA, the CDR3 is TGTGCCAGCAGCCCAGGGGGCGGGCAGGGCGGATACAATGAGCAGTTCTTC.

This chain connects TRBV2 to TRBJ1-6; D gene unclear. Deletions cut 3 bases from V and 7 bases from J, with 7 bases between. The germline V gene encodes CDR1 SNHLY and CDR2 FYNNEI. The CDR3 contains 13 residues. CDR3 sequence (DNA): TGTGCCAGCAGTGATGGGCGAAATTCACCCCTCCACTTT. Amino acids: CASSDGRNSPLHF.

The CDR3 loop is CASALSGGSPDTQYF. The CDR3 nucleotides are TGCGCCAGCGCCCTTTCGGGGGGGAGCCCAGATACGCAGTATTTT. The chain recombines TRBV5-1 with TRBJ2-3; TRBD2 matches at 8 bases. Losses at the gene ends were 7 bases for V and 4 bases for J; bases not matched to a gene: 11. The CDR3 runs to 15 residues. Germline values: CDR1 SGHRS, CDR2 YFSETQ.

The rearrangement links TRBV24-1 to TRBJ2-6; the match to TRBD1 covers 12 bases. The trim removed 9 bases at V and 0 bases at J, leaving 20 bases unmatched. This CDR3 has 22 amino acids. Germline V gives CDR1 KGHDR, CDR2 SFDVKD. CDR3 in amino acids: CATPGRGTGGRDAISGANVLTF. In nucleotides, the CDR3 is TGTGCCACCCCGGGCCGAGGGACAGGGGGCCGAGATGCTATCTCTGGGGCCAACGTCCTGACTTTC.

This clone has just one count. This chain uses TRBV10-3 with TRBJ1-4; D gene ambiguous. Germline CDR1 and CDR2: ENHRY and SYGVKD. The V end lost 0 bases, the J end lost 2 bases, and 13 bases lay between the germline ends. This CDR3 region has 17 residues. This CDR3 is CAISESRFGGTNEKLFF. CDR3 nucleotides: TGTGCCATCAGTGAGTCGCGTTTTGGCGGTACTAATGAAAAACTGTTTTTT.

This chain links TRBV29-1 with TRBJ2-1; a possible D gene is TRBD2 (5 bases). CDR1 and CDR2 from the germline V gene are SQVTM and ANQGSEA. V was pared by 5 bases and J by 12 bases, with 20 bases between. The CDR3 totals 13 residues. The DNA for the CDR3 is TGCAGCGTTCGCCTGGCTAGCCTAGACGCGCAGTTCTTC. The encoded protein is CSVRLASLDAQFF.

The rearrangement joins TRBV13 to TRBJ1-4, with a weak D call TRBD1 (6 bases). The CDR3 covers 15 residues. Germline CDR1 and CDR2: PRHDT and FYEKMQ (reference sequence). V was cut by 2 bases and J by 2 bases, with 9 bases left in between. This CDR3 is CASSLRRGTNEKLFF. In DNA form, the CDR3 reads TGTGCCAGCAGCTTAAGGAGGGGGACTAATGAAAAACTGTTTTTT.

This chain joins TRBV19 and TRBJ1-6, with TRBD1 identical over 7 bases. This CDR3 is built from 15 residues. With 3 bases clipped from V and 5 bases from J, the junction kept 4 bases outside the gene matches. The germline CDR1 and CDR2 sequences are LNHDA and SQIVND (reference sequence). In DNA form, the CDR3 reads TGTGCCAGTAGTATCCGCGGGACAGATAATTCACCCCTCCACTTT. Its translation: CASSIRGTDNSPLHF.

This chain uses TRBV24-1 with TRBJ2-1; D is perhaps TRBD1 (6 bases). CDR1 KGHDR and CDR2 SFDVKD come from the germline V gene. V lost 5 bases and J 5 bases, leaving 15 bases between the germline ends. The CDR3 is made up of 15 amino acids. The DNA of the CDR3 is TGTGCCACCAGTGCTGGCTCTGCAGGGGACAATGAGCAGTTCTTC. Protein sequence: CATSAGSAGDNEQFF.

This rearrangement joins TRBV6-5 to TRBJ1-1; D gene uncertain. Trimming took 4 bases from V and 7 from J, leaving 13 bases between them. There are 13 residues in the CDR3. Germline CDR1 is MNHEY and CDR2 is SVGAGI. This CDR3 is CASSSGPGHEAFF. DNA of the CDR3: TGTGCCAGCAGTTCAGGTCCGGGCCATGAAGCTTTCTTT.

The CDR3, as DNA: TGTGCCAGCACCTTGGGACTAGCGCACGGGGAGCTGTTTTTT. It encodes CASTLGLAHGELFF. This chain links TRBV11-2 with TRBJ2-2; 10 nucleotides line up with TRBD2. The CDR3 runs 14 residues. The trim removed 7 bases at V and 7 bases at J, leaving 6 bases unmatched. Germline CDR1 is SGHAT and CDR2 is FQNNGV.

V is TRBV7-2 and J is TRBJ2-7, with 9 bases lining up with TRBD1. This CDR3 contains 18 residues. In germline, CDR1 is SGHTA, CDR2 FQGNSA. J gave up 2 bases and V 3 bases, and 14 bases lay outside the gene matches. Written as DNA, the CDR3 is TGTGCCAGCAGCTTCACCACCCCCGGGACAGGGAACCCCTACGAGCAGTACTTC. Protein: CASSFTTPGTGNPYEQYF.

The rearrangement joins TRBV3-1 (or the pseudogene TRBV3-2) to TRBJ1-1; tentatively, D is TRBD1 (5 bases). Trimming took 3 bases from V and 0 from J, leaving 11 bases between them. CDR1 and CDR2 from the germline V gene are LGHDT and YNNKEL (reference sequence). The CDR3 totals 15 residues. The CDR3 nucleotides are TGTGCCAGCAGCCATACCGGGGCCATGAACACTGAAGCTTTCTTT. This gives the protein CASSHTGAMNTEAFF.

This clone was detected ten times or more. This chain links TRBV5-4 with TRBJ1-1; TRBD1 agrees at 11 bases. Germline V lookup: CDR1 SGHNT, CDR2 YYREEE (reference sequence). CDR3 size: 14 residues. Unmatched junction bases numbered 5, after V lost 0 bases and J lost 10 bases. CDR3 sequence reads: CASSLEIGTGGAFF. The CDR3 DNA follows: TGTGCCAGCAGCTTGGAAATTGGGACAGGGGGAGCTTTCTTT.

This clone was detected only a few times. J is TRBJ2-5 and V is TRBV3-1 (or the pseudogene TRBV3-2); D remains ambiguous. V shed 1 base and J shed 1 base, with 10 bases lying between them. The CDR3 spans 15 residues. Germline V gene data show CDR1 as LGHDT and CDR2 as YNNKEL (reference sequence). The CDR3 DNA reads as TGTGCCAGCAGCCAAGTTGTAAACGCCCAAGAGACCCAGTACTTC. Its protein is CASSQVVNAQETQYF.

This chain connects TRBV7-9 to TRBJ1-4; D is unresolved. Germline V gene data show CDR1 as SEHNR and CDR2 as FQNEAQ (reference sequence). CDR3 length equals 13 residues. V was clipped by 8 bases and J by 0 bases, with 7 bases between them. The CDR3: CASHRATNEKLFF. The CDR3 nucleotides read TGTGCCAGCCACAGAGCAACTAATGAAAAACTGTTTTTT.

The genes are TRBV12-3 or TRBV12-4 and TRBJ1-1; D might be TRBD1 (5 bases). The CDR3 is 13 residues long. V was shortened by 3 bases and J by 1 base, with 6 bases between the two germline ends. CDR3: CASSLGENTEAFF. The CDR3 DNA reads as TGTGCCAGCAGTTTGGGGGAGAACACTGAAGCTTTCTTT.

The CDR3 reads CASSYSISNGYTF. In nucleotides, the CDR3 is TGTGCCAGCAGTTACTCGATAAGTAATGGCTACACCTTC. The V call is TRBV6-2 or TRBV6-3, the J call TRBJ1-2; D remains ambiguous. Germline V CDR1 and CDR2: MNHEY, SVGEGT. Trimming removed 0 bases at V and 6 bases at J, with 8 bases between. The length of the CDR3 is 13 residues.

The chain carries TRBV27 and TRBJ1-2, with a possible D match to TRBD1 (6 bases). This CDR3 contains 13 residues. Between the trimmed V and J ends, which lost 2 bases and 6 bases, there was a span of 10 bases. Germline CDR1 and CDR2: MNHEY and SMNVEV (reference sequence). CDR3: CASSLRGQDGYTF. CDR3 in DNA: TGTGCCAGCAGTTTACGGGGGCAGGATGGCTACACCTTC.

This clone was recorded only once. CDR3: CASSLTGGSGTDTQYF. The CDR3 DNA follows: TGTGCCAGCAGCCTGACCGGGGGCTCGGGTACAGATACGCAGTATTTT. The genes are TRBV7-2 and TRBJ2-3; perhaps D is TRBD1 or TRBD2 (6 bases each). V gave up 5 bases and J gave up 3 bases, with 18 bases separating them. Germline V lookup: CDR1 SGHTA, CDR2 FQGNSA. The CDR3 totals 16 residues.